This entry features one T cell receptor beta chain sequence. This clonotype was counted at least ten times. Its antigen remains undetermined. Base qualities are not recorded, but no much larger clone differs from it by a single base. The entry originates in a study of early T cells in non-severe SARS-CoV-2 infection (dated by TCRdb to about 2021). The study in broad terms: Bulk RNA from unsorted whole blood was used for TCR sequencing, so alpha and beta chains could not be paired.

Overall study results and their limits: VDJdb matching was skewed toward anti-spike CD8 responses and likely underestimated virus-specific expansions, missing private and CD4 specificities.

Library preparation used 5' RACE. Sequencing was performed on a NextSeq 500. In the TCR library protocol, unique molecular identifiers were attached to individual cDNA molecules to correct for PCR bias and sequencing error. Both TCR alpha and beta chains were sequenced, and tight co-correlation was observed between alpha and beta sequence abundances in each sample. Turning to the authors' computational methods: Decombinator V4 was used to annotate the V gene, J gene and CDR3 of the TCR sequences. TCRs were defined as expanded if a significant change between any two time points was detected under a Poisson model with p below 0.0001. TCR abundances were normalised to the total number of TCRs sequenced per sample and expressed as counts per million. TRAV1-2 paired with TRAJ12, TRAJ20 or TRAJ33 defined MAIT TCRs, while TRAV10 paired with TRAJ18 defined iNKT TCRs. A search of VDJdb, accessed on 1 November 2021, was run for TCRs annotated to CMV, EBV and SARS-CoV-2, with TCRs annotated for multiple antigens excluded. Through fastp at Q25 and MiXCR, TCRdb rebuilt clones from the public reads, retaining in-frame beta chains. Rows with a matching CDR3 protein are joined into one entry that keeps the most common DNA and genes. TCRdb's processing, not the authors', yielded these V and J calls. The sample yields about 50,000 distinct CDR3 sequences; more than 4.5% were counted once. Under 5.5% of the sample lies in the top ten.

CDR1 SGHRS and CDR2 YFSETQ are derived from the germline V gene. Trimming at the junction amounts to 7 bases on V and 9 bases on J, and the germline ends lie 20 bases apart. From the cysteine up to the phenylalanine, the CDR3 has a length of 14 residues. Of the read, only the CDR3 DNA is kept; its 42 bases are in frame from base 1. A case-control design nested within a healthcare worker cohort in London, UK, was used, with weekly nasopharyngeal swab PCR tests and blood sampling performed. Healthcare workers were recruited between 23 and 31 March 2020, during the week of the UK lockdown, and were followed weekly for up to about 15 weeks.

The sequence was obtained from an adult who was a healthcare worker with PCR-confirmed SARS-CoV-2 infection or an uninfected control (not recorded which). The sample was whole blood, taken at baseline. The chain couples TRBV5-1 to TRBJ2-4; the D gene cannot be resolved reliably. CDR3 loop: CASRRGTPASIQYF. The DNA sequence is TGCGCCAGCCGACGCGGCACCCCAGCGAGCATTCAGTACTTC.